Listed below are T cell receptor beta chains from one sample, sequenced in a study of blood T cell repertoires in COVID-19. TCRdb's copy holds only in-frame clones and misses some; the assay was immunoSEQ multiplex PCR. The table records roughly 32,000 clones, around 75% of them present only once. The sequenced material came from peripheral blood. These receptors came from a man aged 80 or over with active or convalescent COVID-19. CDR3s include the opening cysteine and the closing phenylalanine or tryptophan. The D gene is left open where the match is weak. Not all rows give a size; the values are once, few, many and, for expanded clones, a class.

j_call: TRBJ2-3
v_call: TRBV5-1
d_call: NA
clone_size: NA
cdr3_aa: CASSLYPGAIDTQYF
cdr3_nt: TGCGCCAGCAGCTTGTATCCGGGAGCAATAGATACGCAGTATTTT

j_call: TRBJ1-1
v_call: TRBV28
d_call: TRBD1
clone_size: once
cdr3_aa: CASSPSGAGGMDTEAFF
cdr3_nt: TGTGCCAGCAGTCCCTCCGGTGCAGGGGGTATGGACACTGAAGCTTTCTTT

j_call: TRBJ2-1
v_call: TRBV28
d_call: TRBD2
clone_size: NA
cdr3_aa: CASSSQMTSGGSSYNEQFF
cdr3_nt: TGTGCCAGCAGCTCACAGATGACTAGCGGGGGGAGCTCCTACAATGAGCAGTTCTTC

j_call: TRBJ2-1
v_call: TRBV11-2
d_call: TRBD2
clone_size: NA
cdr3_aa: CASSILAGGPGEQFF
cdr3_nt: TGTGCCAGCAGCATACTAGCGGGAGGCCCTGGGGAGCAGTTCTTC

j_call: TRBJ1-6
v_call: TRBV10-3
d_call: NA
clone_size: NA
cdr3_aa: CAINGQNNSPLHF
cdr3_nt: TGTGCCATCAATGGACAGAATAATTCACCCCTCCACTTT

j_call: TRBJ2-2
v_call: TRBV4-3
d_call: TRBD1
clone_size: NA
cdr3_aa: CASSPSGTGSGELFF
cdr3_nt: TGCGCCAGCAGCCCGTCCGGGACAGGTTCCGGGGAGCTGTTTTTT

j_call: TRBJ1-3
v_call: TRBV5-5
d_call: NA
clone_size: NA
cdr3_aa: CASSLLQAGNTIYF
cdr3_nt: TGTGCCAGCAGCTTGTTACAGGCTGGAAACACCATATATTTT

j_call: TRBJ2-3
v_call: TRBV28
d_call: NA
clone_size: NA
cdr3_aa: CASSYRGAGTDTQYF
cdr3_nt: TGTGCCAGCAGTTATCGGGGGGCTGGAACAGATACGCAGTATTTT

j_call: TRBJ1-5
v_call: TRBV4-2
d_call: NA
clone_size: medium-sized
cdr3_aa: CASSPGDKSQPQHF
cdr3_nt: TGTGCCAGCAGCCCAGGGGATAAGAGTCAGCCCCAGCATTTT

j_call: TRBJ2-7
v_call: TRBV10-2
d_call: TRBD2
clone_size: few
cdr3_aa: CASSEATSGSYEQYF
cdr3_nt: TGCGCCAGCAGTGAGGCGACTAGCGGGAGTTACGAGCAGTACTTC

j_call: TRBJ2-7
v_call: TRBV18
d_call: NA
clone_size: NA
cdr3_aa: CASSPGQISYEQYF
cdr3_nt: TGTGCCAGCTCGCCAGGACAGATATCCTACGAGCAGTACTTC

j_call: TRBJ2-7
v_call: TRBV28
d_call: TRBD1
clone_size: NA
cdr3_aa: CASSSGTGGSYEQYF
cdr3_nt: TGTGCCAGCAGTTCCGGGACAGGTGGCTCCTACGAGCAGTACTTC

j_call: TRBJ1-6
v_call: TRBV30
d_call: TRBD1
clone_size: NA
cdr3_aa: CAWRGRGPFSPLHF
cdr3_nt: TGTGCCTGGAGAGGCAGGGGGCCGTTTTCACCCCTCCACTTT

j_call: TRBJ2-3
v_call: TRBV15
d_call: TRBD1
clone_size: NA
cdr3_aa: CATSPQGASRTDTQYF
cdr3_nt: TGTGCCACCAGCCCACAGGGGGCGAGTCGCACAGATACGCAGTATTTT

j_call: TRBJ2-5
v_call: TRBV11-2
d_call: NA
clone_size: NA
cdr3_aa: CASSFGGETQYF
cdr3_nt: TGTGCCAGCAGCTTTGGGGGGGAGACCCAGTACTTC

j_call: TRBJ2-1
v_call: TRBV5-8
d_call: TRBD2
clone_size: NA
cdr3_aa: CASSLVAGGRDEQFF
cdr3_nt: TGTGCCAGCAGCTTGGTTGCGGGAGGGAGAGATGAGCAGTTCTTC

j_call: TRBJ2-1
v_call: TRBV6-5
d_call: NA
clone_size: NA
cdr3_aa: CASSFRQVYNEQFF
cdr3_nt: TGTGCCAGCAGTTTTCGACAGGTATACAATGAGCAGTTCTTC

j_call: TRBJ2-3
v_call: TRBV29-1
d_call: TRBD2
clone_size: once
cdr3_aa: CSASRGEVDTQYF
cdr3_nt: TGCAGCGCCAGTCGGGGGGAAGTAGATACGCAGTATTTT

j_call: TRBJ2-1
v_call: TRBV11-1
d_call: NA
clone_size: NA
cdr3_aa: CASSRQASYNEQFF
cdr3_nt: TGTGCCAGCAGTAGACAGGCGTCCTACAATGAGCAGTTCTTC

j_call: TRBJ2-7
v_call: TRBV30
d_call: NA
clone_size: NA
cdr3_aa: CAWRGTGNYEQYF
cdr3_nt: TGTGCCTGGAGGGGTACCGGGAACTACGAGCAGTACTTC

j_call: TRBJ2-2
v_call: TRBV5-1
d_call: NA
clone_size: NA
cdr3_aa: CASSLGEVGELFF
cdr3_nt: TGCGCCAGCAGCCTCGGGGAGGTCGGGGAGCTGTTTTTT

j_call: TRBJ2-5
v_call: TRBV28
d_call: TRBD2
clone_size: NA
cdr3_aa: CASSVPGLAGVFGETQYF
cdr3_nt: TGTGCCAGCAGTGTACCGGGACTAGCGGGAGTATTCGGGGAGACCCAGTACTTC

j_call: TRBJ2-3
v_call: TRBV7-2
d_call: TRBD2
clone_size: NA
cdr3_aa: CASSRGLAGGKYTDTQYF
cdr3_nt: TGTGCCAGCAGCCGCGGACTAGCGGGAGGAAAATATACAGATACGCAGTATTTT

j_call: TRBJ2-1
v_call: TRBV7-9
d_call: TRBD2
clone_size: NA
cdr3_aa: CAGTSAGGDEQFF
cdr3_nt: TGTGCCGGGACATCCGCGGGAGGCGATGAGCAGTTCTTC

j_call: TRBJ2-3
v_call: TRBV7-2
d_call: NA
clone_size: NA
cdr3_aa: CASSLVAGLTDTQYF
cdr3_nt: TGTGCCAGCAGCTTAGTGGCAGGGCTCACAGATACGCAGTATTTT

j_call: TRBJ2-7
v_call: TRBV28
d_call: TRBD1
clone_size: few
cdr3_aa: CASSSPPDRGSYEQYF
cdr3_nt: TGTGCCAGCAGTTCACCCCCGGACAGGGGGTCTTACGAGCAGTACTTC

j_call: TRBJ2-7
v_call: TRBV2
d_call: TRBD1
clone_size: few
cdr3_aa: CASWTGEYEQYF
cdr3_nt: TGTGCCAGCTGGACAGGGGAGTACGAGCAGTACTTC

j_call: TRBJ2-3
v_call: TRBV10-2
d_call: TRBD2
clone_size: NA
cdr3_aa: CASRGLLAQDTQYF
cdr3_nt: TGCGCCAGCAGGGGGCTACTAGCGCAAGATACGCAGTATTTT

j_call: TRBJ2-2
v_call: TRBV5-5
d_call: NA
clone_size: NA
cdr3_aa: CASSYFPGTSMSGELFF
cdr3_nt: TGTGCCAGCAGTTATTTCCCCGGGACAAGCATGTCCGGGGAGCTGTTTTTT

j_call: TRBJ1-6
v_call: TRBV19
d_call: TRBD1
clone_size: NA
cdr3_aa: CASSVGQGNSPLHF
cdr3_nt: TGTGCCAGTAGTGTGGGACAGGGGAATTCACCCCTCCACTTT

j_call: TRBJ1-2
v_call: TRBV6-5
d_call: NA
clone_size: NA
cdr3_aa: CASSYLSGVGYTF
cdr3_nt: TGTGCCAGCAGTTACTTAAGCGGAGTAGGCTACACCTTC

j_call: TRBJ2-3
v_call: TRBV5-6
d_call: TRBD2
clone_size: NA
cdr3_aa: CASSLGLAGLTDTQYF
cdr3_nt: TGTGCCAGCAGCCTAGGACTAGCGGGACTCACAGATACGCAGTATTTT

j_call: TRBJ2-3
v_call: TRBV3-1/TRBV3-2
d_call: NA
clone_size: NA
cdr3_aa: CASRGTNRDTQYF
cdr3_nt: TGTGCCAGTAGGGGGACGAATAGAGATACGCAGTATTTT

j_call: TRBJ2-3
v_call: TRBV4-2
d_call: TRBD2
clone_size: NA
cdr3_aa: CASSQYTSGTDTQYF
cdr3_nt: TGTGCCAGCAGCCAATATACTAGCGGAACAGATACGCAGTATTTT

j_call: TRBJ1-4
v_call: TRBV28
d_call: TRBD1
clone_size: few
cdr3_aa: CASSSGTHWTGPDEKLFF
cdr3_nt: TGTGCCAGCAGTTCCGGCACTCACTGGACAGGGCCGGATGAAAAACTGTTTTTT

j_call: TRBJ2-1
v_call: TRBV28
d_call: NA
clone_size: NA
cdr3_aa: CASRPGYPSFNLIKYNEQFF
cdr3_nt: TGTGCCAGCAGGCCCGGTTACCCTTCTTTTAATCTAATAAAATACAATGAGCAGTTCTTC

j_call: TRBJ1-4
v_call: TRBV6-5
d_call: TRBD1
clone_size: NA
cdr3_aa: CASSSADRVPNEKLFF
cdr3_nt: TGTGCCAGCAGTTCCGCAGACAGGGTGCCGAATGAAAAACTGTTTTTT

j_call: TRBJ2-6
v_call: TRBV28
d_call: TRBD1
clone_size: once
cdr3_aa: CASSRDRVAGANVLTF
cdr3_nt: TGTGCCAGCAGCCGGGACAGGGTGGCCGGGGCCAACGTCCTGACTTTC

j_call: TRBJ2-3
v_call: TRBV23-1
d_call: TRBD1
clone_size: NA
cdr3_aa: CASSQTGQGVGDTQYF
cdr3_nt: TGCGCCAGCAGTCAAACGGGACAGGGGGTCGGGGATACGCAGTATTTT

j_call: TRBJ1-5
v_call: TRBV27
d_call: TRBD1
clone_size: NA
cdr3_aa: CASSFQGAGNQPQHF
cdr3_nt: TGTGCCAGCAGTTTTCAGGGGGCAGGAAATCAGCCCCAGCATTTT

j_call: TRBJ1-1
v_call: TRBV7-2
d_call: TRBD1
clone_size: once
cdr3_aa: CASSTSWDSAEAFF
cdr3_nt: TGTGCCAGCAGCACTAGTTGGGACAGCGCTGAAGCTTTCTTT

j_call: TRBJ2-3
v_call: TRBV5-1
d_call: TRBD2
clone_size: NA
cdr3_aa: CASRTTSGTDTQYF
cdr3_nt: TGCGCCAGCAGAACTACTAGCGGGACAGATACGCAGTATTTT

j_call: TRBJ1-1
v_call: TRBV9
d_call: NA
clone_size: NA
cdr3_aa: CASSVQGNTEAFF
cdr3_nt: TGTGCCAGCAGCGTTCAGGGTAACACTGAAGCTTTCTTT

j_call: TRBJ2-7
v_call: TRBV27
d_call: TRBD2
clone_size: few
cdr3_aa: CASRLLAGAQEQYF
cdr3_nt: TGTGCCAGCAGACTACTAGCGGGAGCTCAAGAGCAGTACTTC

j_call: TRBJ1-6
v_call: TRBV7-9
d_call: NA
clone_size: NA
cdr3_aa: CASSYGGSPLHF
cdr3_nt: TGTGCCAGCAGCTACGGGGGTTCACCCCTCCACTTT

j_call: TRBJ2-1
v_call: TRBV19
d_call: TRBD1
clone_size: NA
cdr3_aa: CASSSNPGTGLSYNEQFF
cdr3_nt: TGTGCCAGTAGTTCTAACCCGGGGACAGGGCTCTCCTACAATGAGCAGTTCTTC

j_call: TRBJ1-4
v_call: TRBV2
d_call: NA
clone_size: NA
cdr3_aa: CATSRAATNEKLFF
cdr3_nt: TGTGCCACCTCCAGGGCCGCAACTAATGAAAAACTGTTTTTT

j_call: TRBJ1-4
v_call: TRBV27
d_call: TRBD1
clone_size: once
cdr3_aa: CASKQGAANEKLFF
cdr3_nt: TGTGCCAGCAAGCAGGGGGCAGCTAATGAAAAACTGTTTTTT

j_call: TRBJ1-1
v_call: TRBV19
d_call: NA
clone_size: NA
cdr3_aa: CASSIGLWHPRTEAFF
cdr3_nt: TGTGCCAGTAGTATAGGTTTGTGGCACCCGAGGACTGAAGCTTTCTTT

j_call: TRBJ2-7
v_call: TRBV5-1
d_call: TRBD2
clone_size: NA
cdr3_aa: CASSSTSGSYEQYF
cdr3_nt: TGCGCCAGCAGCTCGACTAGCGGATCCTACGAGCAGTACTTC

j_call: TRBJ2-1
v_call: TRBV29-1
d_call: NA
clone_size: NA
cdr3_aa: CSVVIWVGRLGDHNEQFF
cdr3_nt: TGCAGCGTTGTGATATGGGTAGGTCGGCTGGGAGATCACAATGAGCAGTTCTTC

j_call: TRBJ2-3
v_call: TRBV7-2
d_call: TRBD2
clone_size: NA
cdr3_aa: CASSKFPSGTVDTQYF
cdr3_nt: TGTGCCAGCAGCAAATTTCCTAGCGGGACGGTAGATACGCAGTATTTT

j_call: TRBJ2-7
v_call: TRBV19
d_call: NA
clone_size: few
cdr3_aa: CASSIKQDGEQYF
cdr3_nt: TGTGCCAGTAGTATAAAACAGGACGGCGAGCAGTACTTC

j_call: TRBJ1-6
v_call: TRBV28
d_call: TRBD1
clone_size: NA
cdr3_aa: CASRVDRVYLAANSPLHF
cdr3_nt: TGTGCCAGCAGGGTAGACAGGGTTTATCTTGCGGCCAATTCACCCCTCCACTTT